This TCR beta chain stems from a study of cytomegalovirus exposure and HLA in healthy donors. In germline, CDR1 is MDHEN, CDR2 SYDVKM. This CDR3 region has 17 residues. Trimming removed 3 bases from V and 0 bases from J; junction bases left unmatched: 8. Libraries were prepared by immunoSEQ multiplex PCR; TCRdb keeps only in-frame clonotypes and omits some of them. The sample shows about 56,000 clones, 85% to 95% of them seen only once. Note on this clone: What it binds is not known.

Points from the study as a whole: Cytomegalovirus association was listed for approximately 150 TCR beta chains. A later analysis found first-cohort TCR clusters tended to co-occur in the 120 validation repertoires.

The chain uses TRBV28 and TRBJ2-4, with 7 bases aligning to TRBD1. Input material: PBMCs. The clonotype originates from a young man in good health and CMV-seronegative. CDR3: CASSFSEGAIAKNIQYF. The CDR3 DNA reads as TGTGCCAGCAGTTTCAGTGAGGGGGCCATAGCCAAAAACATTCAGTACTTC.